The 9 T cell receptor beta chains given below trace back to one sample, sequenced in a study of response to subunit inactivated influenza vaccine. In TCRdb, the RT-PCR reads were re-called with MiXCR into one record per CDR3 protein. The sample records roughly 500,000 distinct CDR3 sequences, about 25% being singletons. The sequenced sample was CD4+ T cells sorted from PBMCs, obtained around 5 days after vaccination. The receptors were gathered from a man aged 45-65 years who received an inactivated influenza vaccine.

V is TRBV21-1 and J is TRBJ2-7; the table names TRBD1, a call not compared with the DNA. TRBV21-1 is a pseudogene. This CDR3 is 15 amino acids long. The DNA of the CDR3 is TGTGCCAGCAGCATTGCGACAGGGATCGTCCACGAGCAGTACTTC. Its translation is CASSIATGIVHEQYF.

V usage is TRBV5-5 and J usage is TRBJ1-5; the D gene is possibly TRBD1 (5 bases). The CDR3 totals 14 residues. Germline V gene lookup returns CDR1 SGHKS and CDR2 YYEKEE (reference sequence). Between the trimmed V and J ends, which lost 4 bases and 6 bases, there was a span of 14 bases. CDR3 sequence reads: CASSGGMRGQPQHF. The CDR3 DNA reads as TGTGCCAGCAGCGGGGGGATGCGCGGTCAGCCCCAGCATTTT.

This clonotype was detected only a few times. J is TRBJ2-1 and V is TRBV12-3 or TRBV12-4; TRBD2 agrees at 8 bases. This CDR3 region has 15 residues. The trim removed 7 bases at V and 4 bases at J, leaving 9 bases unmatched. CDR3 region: CASTTGGGEYNEQFF. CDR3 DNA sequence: TGTGCCAGCACTACCGGGGGGGGCGAGTACAATGAGCAGTTCTTC.

The CDR3 DNA reads TGCGCCAGCAGCCAACAGGGGTTCTGGGAGACCCAGTACTTC. Translating gives CASSQQGFWETQYF. V gene TRBV4-1 combines with J gene TRBJ2-5; the D gene is possibly TRBD1 (6 bases). Per germline, CDR1 MGHRA and CDR2 YSYEKL. Trimming removed 2 bases from V and 5 bases from J, with 12 bases in between. The CDR3 runs 14 residues.

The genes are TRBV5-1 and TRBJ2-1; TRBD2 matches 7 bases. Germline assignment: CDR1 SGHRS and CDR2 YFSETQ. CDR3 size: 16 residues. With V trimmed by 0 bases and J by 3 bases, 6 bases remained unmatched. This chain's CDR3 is CASSLAGRHNYNEQFF. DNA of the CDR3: TGCGCCAGCAGCTTGGCCGGGAGGCATAACTACAATGAGCAGTTCTTC.

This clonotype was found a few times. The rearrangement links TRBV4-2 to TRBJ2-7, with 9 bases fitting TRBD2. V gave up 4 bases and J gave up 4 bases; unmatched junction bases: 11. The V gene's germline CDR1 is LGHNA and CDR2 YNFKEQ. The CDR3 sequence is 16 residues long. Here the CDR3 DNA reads TGTGCCAGCAGCCCCGAGTCAGCGGGAGGTGGTTACGAGCAGTACTTC. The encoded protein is CASSPESAGGGYEQYF.

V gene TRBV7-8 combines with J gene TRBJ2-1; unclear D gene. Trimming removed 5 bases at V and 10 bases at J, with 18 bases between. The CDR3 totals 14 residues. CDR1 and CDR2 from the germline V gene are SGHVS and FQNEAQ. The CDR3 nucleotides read TGTGCCAGCAGCACCCAGGTGGTTAGCCCGGAGCAGTTCTTC. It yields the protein CASSTQVVSPEQFF.

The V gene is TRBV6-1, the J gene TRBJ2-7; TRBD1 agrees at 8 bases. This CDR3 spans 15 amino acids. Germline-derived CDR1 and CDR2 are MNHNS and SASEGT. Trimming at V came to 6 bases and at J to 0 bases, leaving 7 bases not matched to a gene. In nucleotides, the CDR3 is TGTGCCAGCAGCAGGACAGGGAGGAGCTCCTACGAGCAGTACTTC. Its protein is CASSRTGRSSYEQYF.

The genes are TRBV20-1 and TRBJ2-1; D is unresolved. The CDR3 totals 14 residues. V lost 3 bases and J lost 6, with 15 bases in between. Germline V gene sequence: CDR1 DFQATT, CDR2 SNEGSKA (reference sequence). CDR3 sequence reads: CSARLSAGPNEQFF. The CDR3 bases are TGCAGTGCTAGGCTGTCGGCCGGACCCAATGAGCAGTTCTTC.